The following is a T cell receptor beta chain sequence with its context. The data stem from a study of T cell responses to AZD1222 COVID-19 vaccine. Only in-frame clones appear in the TCRdb table, and some are missing; sequencing was by immunoSEQ multiplex PCR. The sample records 75,000 to 100,000 clones, over 75% being singletons. The CDR3 spans 13 residues. CDR1 and CDR2 from the germline V gene are SGHTA and FQGNSA. V lost 6 bases and J lost 5, with 14 bases in between. This clonotype was sampled from an adult in good health. Sequences were derived from peripheral blood, sampled on day 0 of AZD1222 vaccination. The genes are TRBV7-2 and TRBJ2-7; D may be TRBD1 (6 bases). Here the CDR3 DNA reads TGTGCCAGCAGAAGAAGGGGGACGGACGAGCAGTACTTC. Encoded protein: CASRRRGTDEQYF.